This T cell receptor beta chain is from a study of blood T cell repertoires in COVID-19. Study details: Spain, Italy and the United States supplied samples that represented acute and convalescent COVID-19.

As originally analysed: The authors estimated nucleated cell counts from reference gene primer amplification. Clones were sequenced by immunoSEQ multiplex PCR, and TCRdb holds only the in-frame ones, with some missing. The V and J calls and clone size are taken from that table; D and trimming were inferred from the DNA. The table shows 200,000 to 300,000 clones, with roughly 81% occurring only once. Trimming left V 2 bases short and J 4 bases short, with 6 bases between. Germline CDR1 GTSNPN, CDR2 SVGIG (reference sequence). This CDR3 spans 11 amino acids. V usage is TRBV30 and J usage is TRBJ2-7; possible D gene TRBD1, 6 bases. This TCR came from a man over 45 with acute or convalescent COVID-19. The source material was peripheral blood. CDR3 coding DNA: TGTGCCTGGAGTACAGGGTACGAGCAGTACTTC. This encodes CAWSTGYEQYF.